The rows below give T cell receptor beta chains drawn from one sample of a study of T cell changes during pregnancy in multiple sclerosis. The repertoire was sequenced with immunoSEQ multiplex PCR; TCRdb's copy has only in-frame clones and lacks some. The sample shows roughly 100,000 clones, roughly 93% of them seen only once. Sample: peripheral blood, taken after pregnancy. Every receptor here comes from a female donor with multiple sclerosis, enrolled in a pregnancy study. Both conserved end residues are trimmed from each CDR3.

J	V	CDR3
TRBJ2-5	TRBV29-1	SVRLETQY
TRBJ2-1	TRBV9	ASSTSGPASMYNEQF
TRBJ2-5	TRBV5-1	ASHLTDQETQY
TRBJ1-5	TRBV6-1	ASSEARIWGDQPQH
TRBJ1-5	TRBV7-8	ASSYRTGNSNQPQH
TRBJ1-3	TRBV2	ASSEERGNTIY
TRBJ1-5	TRBV19	ASSDWLSGGYSNQPQH
TRBJ1-2	TRBV15	ATSFEGTDNPYGYT
TRBJ2-2	TRBV6-5	ASSYRTSGGTGELF
NA	TRBV6-1	AVQGSHMNYEQY
TRBJ2-6	TRBV12-1	ARRPTDTISGANVLT
TRBJ2-7	TRBV28	ASSSTGTETYEQY
TRBJ1-1	TRBV30	AWRPGRRNTEAF
TRBJ2-3	TRBV19	ASSIDLSGRIRTDTQY
TRBJ1-5	TRBV7-8	ASSPAGVNQPQH
TRBJ2-2	TRBV4-1	ASSQDWLAGNTGELF
TRBJ2-3	TRBV6-4	ASSERETDTQY
TRBJ2-3	TRBV7-3	ASSLLPGPQY
TRBJ2-1	TRBV6-5	ASWSSYNEQF
TRBJ2-7	TRBV6-6	ASKGGGGEEQY
TRBJ2-1	TRBV5-1	ASSLADRVGDEQF
TRBJ2-6	TRBV19	ASSPPGSGANVLT
TRBJ2-4	TRBV19	ASSILSSGGNIQY
TRBJ1-2	TRBV29-1	SVETDRVNYGYT
TRBJ2-7	TRBV10-3	AISRGGARGEQY
TRBJ1-5	TRBV4-2	ASAGQANQPQH
TRBJ2-1	TRBV7-6	ASSSGQNNEQF